The 20 T cell receptor beta chains in this list originate from one sample, sequenced in a study of T cell clonality in common variable immunodeficiency (dated by TCRdb to about 2015). The library was produced with the immunoSEQ multiplex PCR assay. TCRdb carries this immuneACCESS record with in-frame sequences only. Its versions omit some clonotypes, under half of them owing to an unresolved V gene in the studies checked, with the rest unexplained. The sample records roughly 50,000 clones, none occurring a single time. The top ten clonotypes cover less than 4% of the sample. Sequencing was performed on peripheral blood mononuclear cells. These receptors came from a person between 18 and 75 years old in good health.

This clone has at least ten counts. The CDR3 extends 3 residues past the end of the read, so its final part is completed from the germline J gene. The chain uses TRBV7-2 and TRBJ2-7; no clear D. Trimming stripped 4 bases from V and 3 bases from J, with 4 bases between. The CDR3 loop spans 11 amino acids. Germline values: CDR1 SGHTA, CDR2 FQGNSA. The CDR3 is CASSYYYEQYF. CDR3 DNA, as far as it was read: TGTGCCAGCAGCTATTACTACGAG.

This clone was picked up many times. With the read ending 3 residues before the CDR3 end, the germline J gene is used to fill in that end. V usage is TRBV5-5 and J usage is TRBJ1-2; D possibly corresponds to TRBD1 (6 bases). The length of the CDR3 is 15 residues. Germline CDR1 and CDR2: SGHKS and YYEKEE (reference sequence). The V end was cut by 0 bases, the J end by 4 bases, with 13 bases between. CDR3 residues: CASSLEQGSLYGYTF. The CDR3 DNA, read in part, is TGTGCCAGCAGCTTGGAACAGGGTTCGCTCTATGGC.

To note about this clone: The sequenced fragment ends 3 residues before the CDR3 boundary, so the rest is inferred from the germline J gene. The V gene is TRBV19, the J gene TRBJ1-1; D gene ambiguous. CDR1 and CDR2 from the germline V gene are LNHDA and SQIVND (reference sequence). V lost 3 bases, J lost 0 bases, and 11 bases lay in between. This CDR3 has 15 amino acids. CDR3 amino acids: CASSMGPQMNTEAFF. Incomplete CDR3 DNA: TGTGCCAGTAGTATGGGCCCGCAGATGAACACTGAA.

This clone was counted ten times or more. Read data end 3 residues before the CDR3 end; the end is taken from the germline J gene. The gene calls are TRBV7-3 and TRBJ2-4, with 7 bases that match TRBD2. V trimming: 1 base; J trimming: 7 bases; junction bases outside the gene matches: 7. This CDR3 region has 15 residues. Per germline, CDR1 SGHTA and CDR2 FQGTGA. This chain's CDR3 is CASSLMGGGSNIQYF. CDR3 bases read: TGTGCCAGCAGCTTAATGGGGGGGGGTTCTAACATT.

This clone was detected ten times or more. The CDR3 is cut off 3 residues early in the read; its end comes from the germline J gene. The gene calls are TRBV20-1 and TRBJ2-1; 8 nucleotides match TRBD2. The CDR3 sequence is 16 residues long. V lost 0 bases, J lost 9 bases, and 13 bases stayed unmatched. Germline V gives CDR1 DFQATT, CDR2 SNEGSKA (reference sequence). The CDR3 loop reads CSARDGGQAGDPEQFF. The CDR3 DNA, read in part, is TGCAGTGCTAGAGATGGGGGTCAAGCGGGAGACCCTGAG.

This clone was found many times. With the read ending 3 residues before the CDR3 end, the germline J gene is used to fill in that end. The chain employs TRBV6-2 or TRBV6-3 and TRBJ2-7; D is undetermined. This CDR3 region has 15 residues. V was shortened by 2 bases and J by 3 bases, with 14 bases between the two germline ends. Germline V gives CDR1 MNHEY, CDR2 SVGEGT. The CDR3 here is CASSYPAVRDYEQYF. Incomplete CDR3 DNA: TGTGCCAGCAGTTACCCCGCGGTGCGCGACTACGAG.

This clone was detected many times. The CDR3 end lies 3 residues beyond the end of the read and is filled in from the germline J gene. The same CDR3 can be traced to other DNA sequences in this sample. The chain combines TRBV5-1 with TRBJ1-3, with D possibly matching TRBD1 (6 bases). CDR1 is SGHRS, CDR2 YFSETQ, per germline. The CDR3 is 14 residues long. V was shortened by 1 base and J by 4 bases, with 9 bases between the two germline ends. The DNA read from the CDR3 is TGCGCCAGCAGCTTGACAGGGATAGGAAACACC. It codes for CASSLTGIGNT. The CDR3 in full is CASSLTGIGNTIYF.

This clone was counted at least ten times. The read gets to within 3 residues of the CDR3 end, and the germline J gene fills in the rest. The chain recombines TRBV5-1 with TRBJ1-4, with 8 bases fitting TRBD1. This CDR3 region has 12 residues. From germline, CDR1 is SGHRS and CDR2 YFSETQ. With V trimmed by 7 bases and J by 6 bases, 2 bases remained unmatched. The part of the CDR3 DNA that was read is TGCGCCAGCCACAGGGGGGATGAAAAA. Amino acids: CASHRGDEK. The full-length CDR3 reads as CASHRGDEKLFF.

This clone was counted ten times or more. Read data end 3 residues before the CDR3 end; the end is taken from the germline J gene. The chain has TRBV15 and TRBJ2-7, with TRBD2 matching over 8 bases. There are 16 residues in the CDR3. V was clipped by 1 base and J by 0 bases; unmatched bases: 5. Germline V gene sequence: CDR1 LNHNV, CDR2 YYDKDF (reference sequence). The CDR3 is CATSRGRLASSYEQYF. The DNA read from the CDR3 is TGTGCCACCAGCAGAGGCCGACTAGCGAGCTCCTACGAG.

This clone was detected only a few times. The read halts 3 residues ahead of the CDR3 end, with the missing end drawn from the germline J gene. The rearrangement uses TRBV18 and TRBJ2-2; D might be TRBD1 (9 bases). Germline values: CDR1 KGHSH, CDR2 LQKENI. The CDR3 runs 15 residues. The CDR3: CASSLAGQGMEKLFF. Partial CDR3 DNA: TGTGCCAGCTCACTAGCGGGACAGGGAATGGAAAAG.

This clone was seen many times. The read stops 3 residues short of the end of the CDR3; the missing end is completed from the germline J gene. The chain recombines TRBV29-1 with TRBJ2-2; 8 positions agree with TRBD1. Germline CDR1 and CDR2: SQVTM and ANQGSEA. The CDR3 contains 14 residues. Trimming cost V 7 bases and J 2 bases; bases outside gene matches: 6. CDR3 residues: CSADRGFNTGELFF. CDR3 DNA (partial): TGCAGCGCAGACAGGGGCTTCAACACCGGGGAG.

On this clone itself: The read ends 3 residues shy of where the CDR3 ends; the end is completed using the germline J gene. The chain recombines TRBV2 with TRBJ2-4; 8 nucleotides align to TRBD1. The germline CDR1 and CDR2 sequences are SNHLY and FYNNEI. The CDR3 runs 15 residues. Partial CDR3 DNA: TGTGCCAGCAGTGAAGGGTCAGGGGGCAGCTATGGT. Its protein is CASSEGSGGSYG. The whole CDR3 protein reads CASSEGSGGSYGQYF.

This clone was counted at least ten times. The read ends 3 residues shy of where the CDR3 ends; the end is completed using the germline J gene. The V and J genes are TRBV7-9 and TRBJ2-5, with a possible D match to TRBD1 (6 bases). Trimming removed 5 bases from V and 5 bases from J, with 15 bases in between. This CDR3 comprises 14 residues. Germline-derived CDR1 and CDR2 are SEHNR and FQNEAQ (reference sequence). CDR3 DNA (partial): TGTGCCAGCAGCGTGGCTGGGGGCTGGGAGACC. Its protein product is CASSVAGGWET. The whole CDR3 sequence reads CASSVAGGWETQYF.

A remark on this clone: Read sequence stops 3 residues before the CDR3 end, and the germline J gene provides the missing end. The chain combines TRBV7-2 with TRBJ1-4; 8 bases are a match to TRBD1. In germline, CDR1 is SGHTA, CDR2 FQGNSA. The CDR3 consists of 14 residues. V lost 6 bases to trimming and J lost 10 bases; unmatched junction nucleotides: 10. The CDR3 region is CASSQTGAGGKLFF. The sequenced part of the CDR3 DNA is TGTGCCAGCAGTCAGACAGGGGCCGGGGGAAAA.

This clone was seen ten or more times. The read stops 3 residues short of the end of the CDR3; the missing end is completed from the germline J gene. This sequence joins TRBV20-1 and TRBJ2-3, with TRBD2 matching over 10 bases. The ends lost 6 bases at V and 4 bases at J; junction bases unmatched: 13. The CDR3 has 16 residues. Germline V gene sequence: CDR1 DFQATT, CDR2 SNEGSKA (reference sequence). The CDR3 sequence: CSARPPVAGGADTQYF. The sequenced part of the CDR3 DNA is TGCAGTGCCCGACCGCCCGTAGCGGGAGGTGCAGATACG.

This clone came up a few times. Its ends do not fully match the called genes, so a read error is possible. Read coverage stops 3 residues before the CDR3 terminus; the germline J gene supplies the remainder. The rearrangement joins TRBV5-6 to TRBJ1-5, with D tentatively TRBD1 (6 bases). Per the germline V gene, CDR1 is SGHDT and CDR2 is YYEEEE. The CDR3 is 15 amino acids. Partial CDR3 DNA: TGTGCCAGCAGCTGGACAGTTACTAGCGATCAGCCC. It translates to CASSWTVTSDQP. The full-length CDR3 reads as CASSWTVTSDQPQHF.

This clone was seen at least ten times. Sequencing ends 3 residues short of the CDR3 end; the germline J gene provides the rest. The V call is TRBV10-3, the J call TRBJ2-1; 9 bases map to TRBD1. The CDR3 consists of 15 residues. The J segment lost 5 bases and the V segment lost 4 bases, leaving 6 bases of the junction unmatched. The germline V gene has CDR1 ENHRY and CDR2 SYGVKD. The sequenced CDR3 bases are TGTGCCATCAGTGTAGGGACAGGGCCCGACAATGAG. This sequence encodes CAISVGTGPDNE. In full, the CDR3 reads CAISVGTGPDNEQFF.

Of note for this clone: The read ends 3 residues before the CDR3 terminus; that terminus is restored from the germline J gene. The chain has TRBV19 and TRBJ1-2; TRBD1 is a possible D gene (6 bases). Germline values: CDR1 LNHDA, CDR2 SQIVND (reference sequence). Trimming took off 7 bases at V and 3 bases at J, with 12 bases between the two ends. CDR3 size: 13 residues. CDR3 DNA (partial): TGTGCCAGTACCCCAGGGGAGGACTATGGC. Translation gives CASTPGEDYG. In full, the CDR3 reads CASTPGEDYGYTF.

To note about this clone: The CDR3 end is not reached by the read, which stops 3 residues before it; the germline J gene fills it in. The chain couples TRBV7-9 to TRBJ2-1, with a possible D match to TRBD2 (7 bases). Trimming removed 5 bases from V and 6 bases from J, with 17 bases in between. This CDR3 spans 15 amino acids. The germline CDR1 and CDR2 sequences are SEHNR and FQNEAQ (reference sequence). This CDR3 is CASSEAGGRANEQFF. Incomplete CDR3 DNA: TGTGCCAGCAGCGAAGCCGGGGGGCGGGCCAATGAG.

This clone was detected a few times. The DNA ends 3 residues before the CDR3 does, and the rest of the CDR3 is filled in from the germline J gene. This chain uses TRBV30 with TRBJ1-1; no clear D. Germline V gene sequence: CDR1 GTSNPN, CDR2 SVGIG (reference sequence). The length of the CDR3 is 13 residues. The sequenced part of the CDR3 DNA is TGTGCCTGGAGTGTTAATAGCGGGTACGAG. Translating gives CAWSVNSGYE. The full CDR3 is CAWSVNSGYEAFF.